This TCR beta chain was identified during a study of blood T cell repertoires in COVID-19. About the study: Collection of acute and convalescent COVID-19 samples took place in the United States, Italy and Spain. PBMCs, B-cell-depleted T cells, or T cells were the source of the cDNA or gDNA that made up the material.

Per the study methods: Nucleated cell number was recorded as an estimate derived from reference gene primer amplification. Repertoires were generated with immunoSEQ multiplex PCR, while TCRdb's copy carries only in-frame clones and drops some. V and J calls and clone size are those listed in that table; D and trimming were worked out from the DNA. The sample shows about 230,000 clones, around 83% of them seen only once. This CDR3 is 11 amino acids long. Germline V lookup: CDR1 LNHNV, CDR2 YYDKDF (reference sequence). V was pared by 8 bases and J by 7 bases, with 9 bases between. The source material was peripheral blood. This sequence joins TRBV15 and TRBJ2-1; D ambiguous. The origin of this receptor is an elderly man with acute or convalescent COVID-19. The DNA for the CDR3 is TGTGCCACCTCGCGAGAGAATGAGCAGTTCTTC. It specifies CATSRENEQFF.